This T cell receptor (beta chain) was retrieved from a study of a mutant IDH1 vaccine in newly diagnosed glioma. Study-wide background: Across weeks 1, 3, 5, 7, 11, 15, 19 and 23, patients received a vaccination each time, eight in all.

Sequenced by immunoSEQ multiplex PCR; TCRdb stores in-frame clones only, minus some. Among some 120,000 clones, about four fifths were seen once, and the ten largest hold about 5.5%. About this clone itself: Its antigen is unknown.

The time point was: week 11, during vaccination. Doses comprised 300 ug of mutant IDH1 20-mer peptide each, plus topical imiquimod. V lost 2 bases and J 4 bases, leaving 17 bases between the germline ends. The germline V gene has CDR1 SQVTM and CDR2 ANQGSEA. The length of the CDR3 is 15 residues. V gene TRBV29-1 combines with J gene TRBJ1-2; D uncertain. The source of this sequence is a man aged 35 to 55 with glioma. The starting material was PBMCs, obtained from a glioma patient whose treatment included an IDH1 peptide vaccine. The CDR3 nucleotides are TGCAGCGTTGAAAAACCCAGAAGGGCGAGCTATGGCTACACCTTC. It codes for CSVEKPRRASYGYTF.